The present TCR beta chain was sequenced within a study of Ad26.COV2.S vaccination and SARS-CoV-2 variants (dated by TCRdb to about 2021). About the full investigation: Donors in the vaccine arm were drawn from COV1001, a multicentre, randomized, double-blind, placebo-controlled phase I-IIa trial testing Ad26.COV2.S in healthy adults. Ad26.COV2.S was given intramuscularly at 5x10^10 or 1x10^11 viral particles, as a single shot or as two shots 56 days apart. The specificity and breadth of SARS-CoV-2-reactive T cell receptors after Ad26.COV2.S vaccination were assessed by TCRbeta repertoire sequencing. The TCR-sequenced set comprised about 32 samples: around 20 Ad26.COV2.S vaccine recipients, 5 placebo recipients and 8 SARS-CoV-2 convalescent individuals. Trial participants were randomized into five groups of five, in which low-dose or high-dose Ad26.COV2.S was given once or twice, or placebo was given on both occasions. Investigators did not know the trial group allocation while performing experiments and assessing outcomes.

The sample's treatment or condition label is to be understood as: around 19 received Ad26.COV2.S at low or high dose, single or two shots; 5 received placebo; per-sample allocation not given. For vaccine and placebo recipients, the sequenced repertoires came from samples collected on day 63 after the first injection. In Cohort 1b, about two dozen adults aged 18-55 years were enrolled at a single site in Boston, USA, between 29 July and 7 August 2020. Ad26.COV2.S was a replication-incompetent adenovirus type 26 vector that expressed a prefusion-stabilized SARS-CoV-2 spike protein derived from the original Wuhan strain. Remarks on this clone: Its antigen specificity is not known. Base qualities are not at hand, and no much larger clone is one base apart.

The CDR3 holds 16 amino acids from the cysteine to the phenylalanine. Only the CDR3 region is kept as DNA, spanning 48 bases read in frame from base 1. V gives up 2 bases and J gives up 3 bases, and the segment between their germline ends measures 13 bases. Sequences SGHTA (CDR1) and FQGTGA (CDR2) are obtained from the germline V gene. The immunoSEQ Assay was used to sequence TCRbeta CDR3 regions. After extraction, genomic DNA underwent amplification by bias-controlled multiplex PCR, followed by high-throughput sequencing. The authors' analysis ran thus. To quantify the absolute abundance of each unique TCRbeta CDR3 region, sequences were collapsed and filtered. Usable DNA was measured by amplifying reference genes present in all nucleated cells, and TCRbeta template counts were normalized to that usable DNA to estimate T cell fraction. Repertoire TCRs were annotated as SARS-CoV-2-specific when V gene, CDR3 amino acid sequence and J gene were exactly matched to a known reactive TCR set. The reference SARS-CoV-2 TCR set came from MIRA and was filtered for enrichment in COVID-19-positive ImmuneCODE repertoires, removing public or cross-reactive TCRs. Using the MIRA antigens, annotated TCRs were further analysed by specific ORF or by position within an ORF. Depth was the summed frequency of annotated unique rearrangements, while breadth was defined as annotated unique rearrangements over total unique productive rearrangements. Two-sided Wilcoxon rank-sum tests were used to compare TCR breadth between groups. The immuneACCESS repertoire file appears here via TCRdb, limited to in-frame rearrangements. These files lack a portion of the clones; in checked studies, under half of the deficit traces to unresolved V genes, and the cause of the others is not known. The V and J calls and clone size were taken over from that table, and D and trimming were inferred from the DNA. In all, the sample holds roughly 500,000 clones, and roughly 87% of those were seen once. Around 2.6% of the sample lies in the top ten.

Findings and caveats that apply to the study as a whole: Comparable non-spike TCR breadth was observed between vaccine and placebo recipients, consistent with only spike being contained in the vaccine. Comparing responses between vaccine doses or regimens was not something the study was powered to do. The authors noted that the TCR breadth and depth analyses may have underestimated total T cell responses. Ad26.COV2.S recipients had higher spike-specific TCR breadth than placebo recipients (P = 0.0014). After vaccination, substantial breadth of spike-specific CD8+ and CD4+ T cell responses was reported.

This clonotype was sampled from a person aged 18-60 years who received the Ad26.COV2.S COVID-19 vaccine or a placebo. Here the chain combines TRBV7-3 and TRBJ2-2; a weak D assignment points to TRBD2 (6 bases agree). The material sequenced was peripheral blood, taken in a trial of Ad26.COV2.S vaccine versus placebo. The DNA sequence is as follows: TGTGCCAGCAGCTTACTCGGCGGGGTTTACACCGGGGAGCTGTTTTTT. This gives the protein CASSLLGGVYTGELFF.